This T cell receptor beta chain was sequenced in a study of blood T cell repertoires in COVID-19. The method was immunoSEQ multiplex PCR; TCRdb's version includes in-frame clones alone and lacks a portion of them. The data hold around 170,000 clones, with approximately 88% observed a single time. CDR3 length equals 13 residues. V gave up 3 bases and J gave up 4 bases; unmatched junction bases: 2. Germline CDR1 reads SGHNT; CDR2 reads YYREEE (reference sequence). The TCR comes from a woman in her 30s with acute or convalescent COVID-19. The sample was peripheral blood. The chain carries TRBV5-4 and TRBJ2-5; 8 bases line up with TRBD1. The CDR3 coding sequence is TGTGCCAGCAGCTCGCAGGGGGCAGAGACCCAGTACTTC. Translated, it gives CASSSQGAETQYF.